The next 24 T cell receptor beta chains were all read from a single sample in a study of post-analysis software for immune sequencing data (dated by TCRdb to the mid-2010s). The method was PCR. Reads for this sample came from an Illumina HiSeq 2500. Unique molecular identifiers were incorporated into TCR beta cDNA libraries to reduce PCR and sequencing biases. In-frame beta chains were kept once TCRdb had trimmed the public reads at Q25 with fastp and called clones with MiXCR. CDR3 protein sequences are deduplicated, and each keeps its most common genes and DNA. This sample gives 700,000 to 900,000 distinct CDR3 sequences in total; under 60% of them show up just once. In total, the top ten clones hold around 4.7% of the sample. These receptors' targets are unknown. General study outcomes and caveats: Significantly higher frequencies in patients than in controls were found for five or six TRBV segments, including TRBV5-6, TRBV5-1 and TRBV20-1.

Sequenced sample: blood. These receptors came from a girl aged 5-17 years with multiple sclerosis.

This chain joins TRBV6-1 and TRBJ2-1, with TRBD2 matching 15 bases. Trimming at V came to 5 bases and at J to 8 bases, leaving 7 bases not matched to a gene. The germline V gene encodes CDR1 MNHNS and CDR2 SASEGT. There are 16 residues in the CDR3. Here the CDR3 DNA reads TGTGCCAGCAGTCGGACTAGCGGGAGGGTTCTCGATGAGCAGTTCTTC. This gives the protein CASSRTSGRVLDEQFF.

This clonotype was counted a few times. The chain is built from TRBV20-1 and TRBJ2-1; TRBD2 matches 7 bases. CDR1 is DFQATT, CDR2 SNEGSKA, per germline (reference sequence). Trimming at V came to 0 bases and at J to 6 bases, leaving 11 bases not matched to a gene. There are 16 residues in the CDR3. The CDR3 sequence is CSARDWTGGSPNEQFF. The CDR3 region has the DNA TGCAGTGCTAGAGATTGGACGGGGGGTTCTCCCAATGAGCAGTTCTTC.

Ten or more counts support this clonotype. This chain uses TRBV29-1 with TRBJ2-7, with 11 bases fitting TRBD2. This CDR3 region has 13 residues. Germline-derived CDR1 and CDR2 are SQVTM and ANQGSEA. With V trimmed by 4 bases and J by 3 bases, 2 bases remained unmatched. The chain's CDR3 is CSVGLAGGYEQYF. DNA for the CDR3: TGCAGCGTTGGGCTAGCGGGAGGCTACGAGCAGTACTTC.

This clonotype was counted a few times. The gene calls are TRBV4-1 and TRBJ2-7; 9 nucleotides align to TRBD2. The ends lost 5 bases at V and 6 bases at J; junction bases unmatched: 11. The CDR3 spans 15 residues. In germline, CDR1 is MGHRA, CDR2 YSYEKL. CDR3 DNA: TGCGCCAGCAGCTACGAGCGGGAGGCCAGGGGCGAGCAGTACTTC. The encoded protein is CASSYEREARGEQYF.

This clonotype was seen a few times. J is TRBJ2-7 and V is TRBV7-6; TRBD1 might be the D (6 bases). The CDR3 extends over 15 amino acids. The germline gives CDR1 SGHVS, CDR2 FNYEAQ. The ends were cut back, 4 bases at V and 6 bases at J, with 19 bases in the middle. CDR3 bases: TGTGCCAGCAGCTACGAAACGACAGGTTTCACCGAGCAGTACTTC. It encodes CASSYETTGFTEQYF.

V usage is TRBV10-3 and J usage is TRBJ2-6, with 7 bases identical to TRBD2. The J segment lost 0 bases and the V segment lost 6 bases, leaving 2 bases of the junction unmatched. CDR3 length: 15 amino acids. Germline CDR1 reads ENHRY; CDR2 reads SYGVKD. This CDR3 is CAIRAGTSGANVLTF. The CDR3, as DNA: TGTGCCATCAGAGCGGGGACCTCTGGGGCCAACGTCCTGACTTTC.

The chain is built from TRBV9 and TRBJ2-5, with D perhaps matching TRBD2 (6 bases). The germline V and J ends were trimmed by 2 bases and 4 bases, with 9 bases remaining between them. Germline CDR1 and CDR2: SGDLS and YYNGEE. The CDR3 has 13 residues. The CDR3 region is CASSVHGGETQYF. The CDR3 DNA is TGTGCCAGCAGCGTCCACGGGGGAGAGACCCAGTACTTC.

This chain connects TRBV20-1 to TRBJ2-5, with 14 positions matching TRBD2. The germline V gene has CDR1 DFQATT and CDR2 SNEGSKA (reference sequence). This CDR3 contains 14 residues. V gave up 7 bases and J gave up 4 bases; unmatched junction bases: 5. Here the CDR3 reads CSGETSGRGETQYF. CDR3 nucleotides: TGCAGTGGCGAGACTAGCGGGAGGGGAGAGACCCAGTACTTC.

This clonotype was detected only a few times. This chain joins TRBV6-1 and TRBJ1-2; D perhaps matches TRBD1 (5 bases). The CDR3 covers 15 residues. V was clipped by 1 base and J by 8 bases, with 17 bases between them. The germline gives CDR1 MNHNS, CDR2 SASEGT. The CDR3 DNA follows: TGTGCCAGCAGTGAAGATTGGCAGGGAACGGGCGGCTACACCTTC. This translates into CASSEDWQGTGGYTF.

This chain joins TRBV6-1 and TRBJ2-1, with D perhaps TRBD1 or TRBD2 (5 bases each). CDR3 length equals 13 residues. Trimming removed 5 bases at V and 13 bases at J, with 18 bases between. Germline V gene data show CDR1 as MNHNS and CDR2 as SASEGT. The CDR3 DNA reads TGTGCCAGCAGTCTCTCCGGGACGATTTTTCAGTTCTTC. Amino acids: CASSLSGTIFQFF.

This clonotype was counted only a few times. The chain employs TRBV5-1 and TRBJ2-4, with TRBD2 identical over 12 bases. Trimming took 0 bases from V and 3 from J; bases not matched to a gene: 13. The CDR3 has 20 amino acids. Germline CDR1 SGHRS, CDR2 YFSETQ. The CDR3 here is CASSLVQLAGGGEDKNIQYF. For the CDR3, the DNA is TGCGCCAGCAGCTTGGTCCAACTAGCGGGAGGCGGGGAGGACAAAAACATTCAGTACTTC.

V usage is TRBV12-3 or TRBV12-4 and J usage is TRBJ2-7, with D unclear. This CDR3 has 11 amino acids. V lost 6 bases, J lost 3 bases, and 6 bases lay in between. CDR3 in DNA: TGTGCCAGCAGAGGTTACTACGAGCAGTACTTC. The encoded protein is CASRGYYEQYF.

The chain combines TRBV2 with TRBJ2-5; a weak D match, TRBD1 (6 bases). V was trimmed by 6 bases and J by 0 bases, leaving 11 bases between them. The CDR3 consists of 14 residues. Germline assignment: CDR1 SNHLY and CDR2 FYNNEI. As DNA, the CDR3 is TGTGCCAGCAGGGCGGACAGTAACCAAGAGACCCAGTACTTC. This encodes CASRADSNQETQYF.

This clonotype was seen at least ten times. CDR3 sequence: CATGRGGDTQYF. For the CDR3, the DNA is TGTGCCACCGGCCGCGGGGGAGATACGCAGTATTTT. The J gene is TRBJ2-3, the V gene TRBV10-3, with 7 bases matching TRBD2. Trimming removed 10 bases from V and 5 bases from J; junction bases left unmatched: 6. The CDR3 is 12 amino acids. CDR1 and CDR2 (germline): ENHRY, SYGVKD.

The rearrangement joins TRBV28 to TRBJ1-1, with a possible D match to TRBD1 (5 bases). The CDR3 spans 13 residues. Germline values: CDR1 MDHEN, CDR2 SYDVKM. V shed 5 bases and J shed 10 bases, with 17 bases lying between them. The CDR3 loop is CASSRPYRFGAFF. The CDR3 DNA is TGTGCCAGCAGTCGCCCTTACAGGTTCGGAGCTTTCTTT.

This clonotype was recorded a few times. The rearrangement links TRBV27 to TRBJ2-5; 9 bases are a match to TRBD2. This CDR3 comprises 14 residues. Losses at the gene ends were 4 bases for V and 5 bases for J; bases not matched to a gene: 5. Germline V CDR1 and CDR2: MNHEY, SMNVEV (reference sequence). The CDR3 region is CASSSLAGMETQYF. The CDR3 region has the DNA TGTGCCAGCAGTTCCCTAGCGGGAATGGAGACCCAGTACTTC.

This clonotype was detected only a few times. The chain's CDR3 is CASSYGQGSVYGYTF. The CDR3 nucleotides are TGTGCCAGCAGTTACGGACAGGGGTCGGTCTACGGCTACACCTTC. The chain combines TRBV6-5 with TRBJ1-2, with 9 bases aligning to TRBD1. Germline loops: CDR1 MNHEY, CDR2 SVGAGI. The CDR3 runs to 15 residues. With V trimmed by 2 bases and J by 8 bases, 9 bases remained unmatched.

The V call is TRBV20-1, the J call TRBJ2-7, with TRBD2 matching 16 bases. Germline-derived CDR1 and CDR2 are DFQATT and SNEGSKA (reference sequence). The J segment lost 4 bases and the V segment lost 3 bases, leaving 6 bases of the junction unmatched. CDR3 length: 16 amino acids. The CDR3 bases are TGCAGTGCTAGCGCGGGACTAGCGGGAGGGTGGTACGAGCAGTACTTC. Its translation is CSASAGLAGGWYEQYF.

This clonotype came up a few times. This rearrangement joins TRBV5-1 to TRBJ2-7, with 8 nucleotides matching TRBD2. The V gene's germline CDR1 is SGHRS and CDR2 YFSETQ. V shed 0 bases, J shed 5 bases, and the junction held 7 bases outside the gene matches. The CDR3 spans 15 residues. CDR3 in DNA: TGCGCCAGCAGCTTGGTCTTAACAGCGGGGGACGAGCAGTACTTC. The encoded protein is CASSLVLTAGDEQYF. Looking up the rest from reference TRBV5-1 and TRBJ2-7 gives the full variable domain: KAGVTQTPRYLIKTRGQQVTLSCSPISGHRSVSWYQQTPGQGLQFLFEYFSETQRNKGNFPGRFSGRQFSNSRSEMNVSTLELGDSALYLCASSLVLTAGDEQYFGPGTRLTVT.

V usage is TRBV6-5 and J usage is TRBJ2-4; D may be TRBD1 or TRBD2 (5 bases each). The DNA end is a closer match to TRBJ2-5, so the J assignment may be wrong. CDR1 is MNHEY and CDR2 is SVGAGI in the germline V gene. This CDR3 has 15 residues. This CDR3 reads CASSSGTADQETQYF. The CDR3 DNA is TGTGCCAGCAGTTCCGGGACGGCGGACCAAGAGACCCAGTACTTC.

V gene TRBV13 combines with J gene TRBJ1-5, with D unclear. V shed 2 bases and J shed 2 bases, with 7 bases lying between them. The germline gives CDR1 PRHDT, CDR2 FYEKMQ (reference sequence). This CDR3 spans 14 amino acids. The CDR3 nucleotides are TGTGCCAGCAGCTTAAGTCAGGGCAATCAGCCCCAGCATTTT. This codes for CASSLSQGNQPQHF.

The chain couples TRBV10-3 to TRBJ2-3; D gene uncertain. The germline CDR1 and CDR2 sequences are ENHRY and SYGVKD. Trimming removed 3 bases from V and 8 bases from J, with 12 bases in between. This CDR3 region has 13 residues. CDR3 in amino acids: CAISDNWAGTQYF. CDR3 DNA: TGTGCCATCAGTGACAATTGGGCAGGTACGCAGTATTTT.

The chain uses TRBV20-1 and TRBJ1-2; D unclear. The CDR3 has 12 residues. V lost 4 bases and J 8 bases, leaving 14 bases between the germline ends. Germline-derived CDR1 and CDR2 are DFQATT and SNEGSKA (reference sequence). Here the CDR3 reads CSAKSGLYGYTF. CDR3 DNA: TGCAGTGCTAAGTCCGGACTCTACGGCTACACCTTC.

This chain links TRBV2 with TRBJ2-5, with 7 nucleotides matching TRBD1. Germline loops: CDR1 SNHLY, CDR2 FYNNEI. The CDR3 has 14 residues. Unmatched junction bases numbered 5, after V lost 6 bases and J lost 1 base. The CDR3 nucleotides read TGTGCCAGCAGCCCTGGGACAGTCCAAGAGACCCAGTACTTC. Translating gives CASSPGTVQETQYF. The full variable domain, its missing parts supplied by reference TRBV2 and TRBJ2-5, is EPEVTQTPSHQVTQMGQEVILRCVPISNHLYFYWYRQILGQKVEFLVSFYNNEISEKSEIFDDQFSVERPDGSNFTLKIRSTKLEDSAMYFCASSPGTVQETQYFGPGTRLLVL.